A single sample is the source of the 19 T cell receptor beta chains below, sequenced in a study of identical twins. TCRdb redid the calling of the 5' RACE reads with MiXCR, one entry per CDR3 protein. The sample has 420,000 or so distinct CDR3 sequences; around 18% are singletons. Sequencing was carried out using naive T cells sorted from blood. These receptors all come from a man between 50 and 59 years old in good health.

The sample holds a few counts of this clonotype. The genes are TRBV6-1 and TRBJ2-7; possible D gene TRBD2, 6 bases. The CDR3 is 15 amino acids. Trimming removed 8 bases from V and 4 bases from J, with 21 bases in between. Germline V lookup: CDR1 MNHNS, CDR2 SASEGT. CDR3 amino acids: CASGAGIRGWYEQYF. The CDR3, as DNA: TGTGCCAGCGGAGCAGGGATCCGGGGGTGGTACGAGCAGTACTTC.

In its sample, this clonotype was seen a few times. This chain links TRBV6-1 with TRBJ2-4; unclear D gene. The CDR3 loop spans 14 amino acids. Trimming shortened V by 6 bases and J by 0 bases, and 9 bases separated the two germline ends. The germline CDR1 and CDR2 sequences are MNHNS and SASEGT. CDR3 amino acids: CASRTDVAKNIQYF. CDR3 DNA: TGTGCCAGCAGGACCGACGTAGCCAAAAACATTCAGTACTTC.

This clonotype turned up a few times. The rearrangement links TRBV12-3 or TRBV12-4 to TRBJ1-2; D gene uncertain. Trimming took 6 bases from V and 4 from J, leaving 15 bases between them. The CDR3 loop spans 14 amino acids. The CDR3 DNA is TGTGCCAGCAGGCGTCGACGGACCTCCTATGGCTACACCTTC. Translating gives CASRRRRTSYGYTF.

This clonotype was seen at least ten times. This chain uses TRBV27 with TRBJ1-2; D unresolved. Per the germline V gene, CDR1 is MNHEY and CDR2 is SMNVEV (reference sequence). V was pared by 3 bases and J by 8 bases, with 13 bases between. CDR3 length: 13 amino acids. This chain's CDR3 is CASSFFGEEGYTF. DNA for the CDR3: TGTGCCAGCAGTTTTTTCGGAGAGGAGGGCTACACCTTC.

This rearrangement joins TRBV10-3 to TRBJ2-2; D unresolved. The length of the CDR3 is 17 residues. With 6 bases removed from V and 0 bases from J, the gap between germline ends came to 17 bases. Germline CDR1 is ENHRY and CDR2 is SYGVKD. The CDR3 loop reads CAIREPGLLSNTGELFF. The DNA for the CDR3 is TGTGCCATCAGGGAGCCGGGCCTACTTTCGAACACCGGGGAGCTGTTTTTT.

The sample holds many counts of this clonotype. V usage is TRBV5-1 and J usage is TRBJ2-1; no definite D call. Germline CDR1 SGHRS, CDR2 YFSETQ. The ends were cut back, 6 bases at V and 8 bases at J, with 15 bases in the middle. This CDR3 is 13 amino acids long. CDR3 in DNA: TGCGCCAGCAACTTCGGATCACGGGATGAGCAGTTCTTC. This encodes CASNFGSRDEQFF.

This clonotype has more than one count but fewer than ten. The chain employs TRBV11-2 and TRBJ2-7; D not resolved. Germline CDR1 SGHAT, CDR2 FQNNGV. The CDR3 contains 12 residues. V was cut by 5 bases and J by 5 bases, with 10 bases left in between. In DNA, the CDR3 is TGTGCCAGCAGCCTAAGCGAAAACGAGCAGTACTTC. Protein sequence: CASSLSENEQYF.

This clonotype has at least ten counts. The chain joins TRBV10-3 to TRBJ1-1; 11 bases line up with TRBD1. Germline V lookup: CDR1 ENHRY, CDR2 SYGVKD. J gave up 8 bases and V 3 bases, and 8 bases lay outside the gene matches. CDR3 size: 15 residues. CDR3 sequence: CAISDPGQGDVEAFF. CDR3 DNA: TGTGCCATCAGTGACCCGGGACAGGGGGATGTCGAAGCTTTCTTT.

This clonotype was picked up a small number of times. The genes are TRBV14 and TRBJ2-1; D remains unclear. This CDR3 has 12 residues. V lost 1 base to trimming and J lost 7 bases, with 5 bases between them. Germline V lookup: CDR1 SGHDN, CDR2 FVKESK. This chain's CDR3 is CASSQVVNEQFF. In nucleotides, the CDR3 is TGTGCCAGCAGCCAAGTGGTGAATGAGCAGTTCTTC.

The rearrangement links TRBV20-1 to TRBJ2-2, with 11 positions matching TRBD1. CDR3 size: 14 residues. The trim removed 5 bases at V and 8 bases at J, leaving 7 bases unmatched. Germline CDR1 is DFQATT and CDR2 is SNEGSKA (reference sequence). This CDR3 reads CSASGQGAGGELFF. As DNA, the CDR3 is TGCAGTGCTTCCGGACAGGGGGCCGGGGGGGAGCTGTTTTTT.

This clonotype has at least ten counts. The chain couples TRBV7-9 to TRBJ1-2; TRBD1 might be the D (5 bases). This CDR3 has 14 amino acids. V lost 3 bases to trimming and J lost 4 bases, with 12 bases between them. Looked up from germline, CDR1 is SEHNR and CDR2 is FQNEAQ (reference sequence). The CDR3 region is CASSFGGAGYGYTF. CDR3 coding DNA: TGTGCCAGCAGCTTTGGAGGGGCCGGCTATGGCTACACCTTC.

The chain recombines TRBV7-2 with TRBJ2-4, with D possibly being TRBD1 or TRBD2 (6 bases each). The V end lost 2 bases, the J end lost 8 bases, and 16 bases lay between the germline ends. CDR1 and CDR2 (germline): SGHTA, FQGNSA. This CDR3 is built from 15 residues. CDR3 sequence reads: CASSLFPGAGDIQYF. As DNA, the CDR3 is TGTGCCAGCAGCTTATTCCCGGGGGCTGGAGACATTCAGTACTTC.

The chain couples TRBV5-1 to TRBJ2-1, with TRBD2 identical over 10 bases. CDR1 is SGHRS and CDR2 is YFSETQ in the germline V gene. Trimming cost V 5 bases and J 1 base; bases outside gene matches: 9. CDR3 size: 17 residues. CDR3 nucleotides: TGCGCCAGCAGGGGACTAGCGTACTCTACGTCCTACAATGAGCAGTTCTTC. It is translated as CASRGLAYSTSYNEQFF.

This clonotype occurred a few times. The chain links TRBV27 to TRBJ2-3; D not resolved. Per the germline V gene, CDR1 is MNHEY and CDR2 is SMNVEV (reference sequence). Trimming stripped 7 bases from V and 2 bases from J, with 13 bases between. The CDR3 has 14 amino acids. CDR3 region: CASTPSPYTDTQYF. The CDR3 nucleotides read TGTGCCAGCACTCCTTCCCCATACACAGATACGCAGTATTTT.

The gene calls are TRBV4-2 and TRBJ1-4; the match to TRBD1 covers 7 bases. J was trimmed by 0 bases and V by 3 bases; bases with no gene match: 4. The CDR3 contains 16 residues. From germline, CDR1 is LGHNA and CDR2 YNFKEQ. In DNA, the CDR3 is TGTGCCAGCAGCCAGGAGGGGGCGGCAACTAATGAAAAACTGTTTTTT. This encodes CASSQEGAATNEKLFF.

This clonotype has only a few counts. The chain has TRBV28 and TRBJ2-1, with a tentative D call TRBD2 (5 bases). Germline V gene data show CDR1 as MDHEN and CDR2 as SYDVKM. This CDR3 comprises 15 residues. V lost 7 bases and J 5 bases, leaving 18 bases between the germline ends. CDR3 protein: CASISYQRLNNEQFF. In DNA form, the CDR3 reads TGTGCCAGCATCTCTTACCAGCGGTTGAACAATGAGCAGTTCTTC.

This clonotype was observed a few times. The V and J genes are TRBV4-2 and TRBJ1-6; 7 positions agree with TRBD1. The trim removed 4 bases at V and 4 bases at J, leaving 10 bases unmatched. This CDR3 has 17 residues. From germline, CDR1 is LGHNA and CDR2 YNFKEQ. The CDR3: CASSPSGQAGYNSPLHF. In nucleotides, the CDR3 is TGTGCCAGCAGCCCTAGCGGACAGGCTGGGTATAATTCACCCCTCCACTTT.

This clonotype has a handful of counts. This chain joins TRBV10-3 and TRBJ2-5; TRBD2 matches 11 bases. Per germline, CDR1 ENHRY and CDR2 SYGVKD. With V trimmed by 5 bases and J by 1 base, 6 bases remained unmatched. The CDR3 sequence is 16 residues long. This CDR3 reads CAISTTSGTVQETQYF. DNA of the CDR3: TGTGCCATCAGTACGACTAGCGGGACCGTCCAAGAGACCCAGTACTTC.

The chain recombines TRBV24-1 with TRBJ2-1; D unclear. The CDR3 contains 15 residues. V lost 4 bases, J lost 7 bases, and 16 bases lay in between. CDR1 is KGHDR, CDR2 SFDVKD, per germline. The CDR3 nucleotides are TGTGCCACCAGTGACCGCCTGATCGACGTTAATGAGCAGTTCTTC. The encoded protein is CATSDRLIDVNEQFF.